This TCR beta chain originates from a study of T cells in Graves' hyperthyroidism and ophthalmopathy. Study-level results: Ophthalmopathy, which appeared later, was predicted by the model a median around 6 months before onset. Among clonotypes expanded in thyroid above 0.001, most were also found in blood.

Out of more than 8 ml of fresh peripheral blood came the PBMCs. The CDR3 sequence is 13 residues long. V lost 6 bases to trimming and J lost 7 bases; unmatched junction nucleotides: 12. Germline CDR1 is DFQATT and CDR2 is SNEGSKA (reference sequence). Amplified TCR beta CDR3 regions derived from RNA transcripts. A set of HTBI primers served as the primers for a first-round RT-PCR of the TCR CDR3. MiXCR was run by TCRdb on the multiplex PCR reads, yielding one entry per CDR3 protein. Of about 400,000 distinct CDR3 sequences in the sample, 14% are singletons; the top ten hold around a fifth. At least ten counts were recorded for this clonotype. Its target is not known.

The sequence came from a young woman with Graves' ophthalmopathy. This sequence joins TRBV20-1 and TRBJ2-7; 7 bases are a match to TRBD1. Material for sequencing was blood. The CDR3 spells CSARGQVVGEQYF. CDR3 DNA: TGCAGTGCCCGAGGACAGGTCGTGGGGGAGCAGTACTTC.